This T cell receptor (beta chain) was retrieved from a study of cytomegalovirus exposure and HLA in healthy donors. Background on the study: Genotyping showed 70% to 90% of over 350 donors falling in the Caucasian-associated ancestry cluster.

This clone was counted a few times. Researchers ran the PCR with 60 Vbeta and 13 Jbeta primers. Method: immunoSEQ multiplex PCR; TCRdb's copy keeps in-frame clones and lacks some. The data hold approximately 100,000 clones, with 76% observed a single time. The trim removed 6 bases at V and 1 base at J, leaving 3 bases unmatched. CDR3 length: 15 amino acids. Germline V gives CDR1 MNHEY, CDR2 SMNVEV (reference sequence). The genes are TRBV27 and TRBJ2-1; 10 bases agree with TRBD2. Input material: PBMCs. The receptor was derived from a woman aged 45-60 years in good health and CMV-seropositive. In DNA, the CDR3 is TGTGCCAGCAGCATTAGCGGGAGGTCCTACAATGAGCAGTTCTTC. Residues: CASSISGRSYNEQFF.